Below, 27 T cell receptor beta chains from the same sample are listed, as sequenced in a study of blood T cell repertoires in COVID-19. Here immunoSEQ multiplex PCR was the method, and the copy in TCRdb shows in-frame clones only, minus some. Of 270,000 or so clones in the sample, roughly 85% were seen once. The sequenced sample consisted of peripheral blood. These receptor sequences come from a human donor in a cohort sampled during active COVID-19.

The gene calls are TRBV9 and TRBJ1-2; TRBD1 matches at 7 bases. Germline lookup yields CDR1 SGDLS and CDR2 YYNGEE. J was trimmed by 4 bases and V by 0 bases; bases with no gene match: 6. The CDR3 sequence is 15 residues long. CDR3 nucleotides: TGTGCCAGCAGCGTAGGACAGGGAGCTAGCTATGGCTACACCTTC. Its protein is CASSVGQGASYGYTF.

This clone has just a few counts. The chain couples TRBV14 to TRBJ1-1, with 9 nucleotides matching TRBD1. The V gene's germline CDR1 is SGHDN and CDR2 FVKESK. V lost 4 bases, J lost 1 base, and 10 bases stayed unmatched. The CDR3 extends over 17 amino acids. The CDR3 DNA sequence: TGTGCCAGCAGCCTAACAGGGGGCGCTTGGAGGAACACTGAAGCTTTCTTT. Translated, it gives CASSLTGGAWRNTEAFF.

The CDR3 spells CASSAGQGFATDTQYF. As DNA, the CDR3 is TGTGCCAGCAGTGCGGGACAGGGGTTCGCCACAGATACGCAGTATTTT. This rearrangement joins TRBV2 to TRBJ2-3; 10 positions agree with TRBD1. Germline V gene lookup returns CDR1 SNHLY and CDR2 FYNNEI. V lost 4 bases and J lost 2; bases outside the gene matches: 6. The CDR3 runs 16 residues. Drawing the rest from reference TRBV2 and TRBJ2-3, the complete variable domain is EPEVTQTPSHQVTQMGQEVILRCVPISNHLYFYWYRQILGQKVEFLVSFYNNEISEKSEIFDDQFSVERPDGSNFTLKIRSTKLEDSAMYFCASSAGQGFATDTQYFGPGTRLTVL.

This chain links TRBV30 with TRBJ1-1; D is perhaps TRBD1 (5 bases). Trimming stripped 2 bases from V and 4 bases from J, with 17 bases between. The germline gives CDR1 GTSNPN, CDR2 SVGIG (reference sequence). The CDR3 totals 15 residues. CDR3 residues: CAWSRSGRVGTEAFF. CDR3 nucleotide sequence: TGTGCCTGGAGTCGATCGGGCAGGGTCGGCACTGAAGCTTTCTTT.

In this sample, this clone turned up once. The CDR3 bases are TGTGCCAGCAGTTTATTGGCCGATACGCAGTATTTT. Translating it yields CASSLLADTQYF. The chain couples TRBV28 to TRBJ2-3; D is unresolved. This CDR3 is 12 amino acids long. The V end was cut by 1 base, the J end by 6 bases, with 5 bases between. Germline CDR1 MDHEN, CDR2 SYDVKM.

DNA for the CDR3: TGTGCCAGCAGCGTAGGCGCCCGGACAGGGAGGTGGGCAGATACGCAGTATTTT. It specifies CASSVGARTGRWADTQYF. The rearrangement uses TRBV9 and TRBJ2-3; TRBD1 matches at 8 bases. Germline CDR1 and CDR2: SGDLS and YYNGEE. This CDR3 has 18 residues. J gave up 4 bases and V 0 bases, and 13 bases lay outside the gene matches. The variable domain in full, completed from reference TRBV9 and TRBJ2-3, reads DSGVTQTPKHLITATGQRVTLRCSPRSGDLSVYWYQQSLDQGLQFLIQYYNGEERAKGNILERFSAQQFPDLHSELNLSSLELGDSALYFCASSVGARTGRWADTQYFGPGTRLTVL.

J is TRBJ1-1 and V is TRBV6-5; D not certain. The CDR3 is made up of 11 amino acids. V dropped 8 bases and J dropped 7 bases, with 11 bases sitting between them. Per the germline V gene, CDR1 is MNHEY and CDR2 is SVGAGI. Here the CDR3 reads CASRTSYEAFF. The DNA of the CDR3 is TGTGCCAGCCGGACTAGCTATGAAGCTTTCTTT.

This chain connects TRBV7-9 to TRBJ2-1; D not resolved. Germline-derived CDR1 and CDR2 are SEHNR and FQNEAQ (reference sequence). The CDR3 is 12 amino acids. Trimming shortened V by 5 bases and J by 5 bases, and 7 bases separated the two germline ends. The CDR3 loop is CASSQINNEQFF. The CDR3 DNA follows: TGTGCCAGCAGCCAGATTAACAATGAGCAGTTCTTC.

The chain is built from TRBV5-4 and TRBJ1-2; 9 bases match TRBD1. Germline lookup yields CDR1 SGHNT and CDR2 YYREEE (reference sequence). The V segment lost 5 bases and the J segment 8 bases; nucleotides outside the gene matches: 10. The CDR3 length is 14 residues. CDR3: CASSEQGALWGYTF. CDR3 DNA: TGTGCCAGCAGTGAACAGGGGGCGCTCTGGGGCTACACCTTC.

This clone came up once. The chain has TRBV9 and TRBJ2-1; D may be TRBD2 (6 bases). V dropped 3 bases and J dropped 7 bases, with 23 bases sitting between them. Germline CDR1 is SGDLS and CDR2 is YYNGEE. The CDR3 is 17 residues long. CDR3 bases: TGTGCCAGCAGCGCCGGGGGATCCGGCGTCGTGGGTAATGAGCAGTTCTTC. Amino acids: CASSAGGSGVVGNEQFF.

The chain employs TRBV3-1 (or the pseudogene TRBV3-2) and TRBJ2-7; TRBD1 matches 9 bases. V trimming: 1 base; J trimming: 7 bases; junction bases outside the gene matches: 11. Germline-derived CDR1 and CDR2 are LGHDT and YNNKEL (reference sequence). There are 16 residues in the CDR3. CDR3 bases: TGTGCCAGCAGCCAAGCCCCGGGACAGGGATACAGGGAGCAGTACTTC. Its protein product is CASSQAPGQGYREQYF.

V gene TRBV5-1 combines with J gene TRBJ1-1; 8 nucleotides align to TRBD1. Germline V gene data show CDR1 as SGHRS and CDR2 as YFSETQ. V dropped 6 bases and J dropped 5; count of bases not matched to a gene: 9. The CDR3 has 14 residues. This CDR3 reads CASTSTGARTEAFF. CDR3 nucleotide sequence: TGCGCCAGCACCTCGACAGGGGCGAGGACTGAAGCTTTCTTT.

V is TRBV19 and J is TRBJ2-5; 7 positions agree with TRBD2. The CDR3 length is 15 residues. V shed 5 bases, J shed 5 bases, and the junction held 11 bases outside the gene matches. Germline CDR1 is LNHDA and CDR2 is SQIVND (reference sequence). Here the CDR3 reads CASSPGRAMGETQYF. The CDR3 DNA sequence: TGTGCCAGTAGTCCTGGGAGGGCCATGGGCGAGACCCAGTACTTC.

The V gene is TRBV27, the J gene TRBJ1-5; tentatively, D is TRBD1 (5 bases). Trimming took 7 bases from V and 5 from J, leaving 12 bases between them. The CDR3 sequence is 13 residues long. Germline V gene lookup returns CDR1 MNHEY and CDR2 SMNVEV (reference sequence). CDR3: CASNTGGYQPQHF. In DNA form, the CDR3 reads TGTGCCAGCAACACGGGGGGGTATCAGCCCCAGCATTTT.

This chain links TRBV11-2 with TRBJ2-7; TRBD2 matches at 10 bases. The CDR3 length is 13 residues. The germline gives CDR1 SGHAT, CDR2 FQNNGV. DNA of the CDR3: TGTGCTTCCCGGACTAGCGGTCCCTACGAGCAGTACTTC. Translated: CASRTSGPYEQYF. Variable domain in full (rest from reference TRBV11-2 and TRBJ2-7): EAGVAQSPRYKIIEKRQSVAFWCNPISGHATLYWYQQILGQGPKLLIQFQNNGVVDDSQLPKDRFSAERLKGVDSTLKIQPAKLEDSAVYLCASRTSGPYEQYFGPGTRLTVT.

The chain employs TRBV5-1 and TRBJ2-7; 10 bases agree with TRBD1. With V trimmed by 4 bases and J by 7 bases, 8 bases remained unmatched. Germline assignment: CDR1 SGHRS and CDR2 YFSETQ. The CDR3 runs 14 residues. The CDR3 nucleotides read TGCGCCAGCAGCAAGACAGGGGGCTCGTGGGAGCAGTACTTC. This sequence encodes CASSKTGGSWEQYF.

The chain links TRBV18 to TRBJ1-5; weak D call: TRBD1 (5 bases). Trimming pared 4 bases from V and 0 bases from J, leaving 7 bases between. CDR3 length equals 14 residues. Germline V CDR1 and CDR2: KGHSH, LQKENI. CDR3 sequence (DNA): TGTGCCAGCTCACTGACAGCTAGCAATCAGCCCCAGCATTTT. Its translation: CASSLTASNQPQHF.

The rearrangement links TRBV18 to TRBJ1-5; tentative D call: TRBD1 (6 bases). This CDR3 is built from 14 residues. The V and J ends lost 5 bases and 1 base respectively, with 9 bases between them. Germline CDR1 KGHSH, CDR2 LQKENI. CDR3 DNA sequence: TGTGCCAGCTCAAGACAGGAAAGCAATCAGCCCCAGCATTTT. Residues: CASSRQESNQPQHF.

The chain links TRBV24-1 to TRBJ2-3; D may be TRBD1 (5 bases). The CDR3 totals 13 residues. Germline CDR1 reads KGHDR; CDR2 reads SFDVKD. Trimming pared 7 bases from V and 3 bases from J, leaving 10 bases between. The CDR3 DNA reads TGTGCCACCAGCCAGACAGTTACAGATACGCAGTATTTT. This translates into CATSQTVTDTQYF.

Comments on this clone: The sample contains more than one DNA sequence encoding this CDR3. This chain links TRBV27 with TRBJ2-5; D is ambiguous. Trimming removed 4 bases at V and 4 bases at J, with 7 bases between. Germline-derived CDR1 and CDR2 are MNHEY and SMNVEV (reference sequence). The CDR3 runs 12 residues. For the CDR3, the DNA is TGTGCCAGCAGTTGGCGAGGAGAGACCCAGTACTTC. This sequence encodes CASSWRGETQYF.

J is TRBJ2-7 and V is TRBV7-9, with a tentative D call TRBD1 (5 bases). V was shortened by 1 base and J by 5 bases, with 12 bases between the two germline ends. The CDR3 runs 14 residues. Germline loops: CDR1 SEHNR, CDR2 FQNEAQ (reference sequence). CDR3 coding DNA: TGTGCCAGCAGCTTAGGAGGACAATTACACGAGCAGTACTTC. It is translated as CASSLGGQLHEQYF.

The rearrangement links TRBV5-5 to TRBJ2-7, with a weak D call TRBD2 (6 bases). The ends were cut back, 2 bases at V and 3 bases at J, with 21 bases in the middle. Germline V gives CDR1 SGHKS, CDR2 YYEKEE (reference sequence). This CDR3 has 17 residues. Here the CDR3 reads CASSFAVYGTSDYEQYF. The CDR3 DNA reads as TGTGCCAGCAGCTTCGCTGTGTACGGGACTTCCGACTACGAGCAGTACTTC.

The rearrangement joins TRBV7-8 to TRBJ1-6; TRBD1 is a possible D gene (6 bases). The CDR3 is 17 amino acids. Between the trimmed V and J ends, which lost 5 bases and 3 bases, there was a span of 17 bases. Germline V gives CDR1 SGHVS, CDR2 FQNEAQ. CDR3 nucleotides: TGTGCCAGCAGCCCAGGGGCCGCGGCCGTCTATAATTCACCCCTCCACTTT. Translating gives CASSPGAAAVYNSPLHF.

The table lists this clone with a few counts. This sequence joins TRBV6-1 and TRBJ1-5; unclear D gene. Trimming removed 0 bases at V and 5 bases at J, with 14 bases between. This CDR3 comprises 16 residues. CDR1 and CDR2 from the germline V gene are MNHNS and SASEGT. CDR3 residues: CASSEAPGGIHQPQHF. The CDR3 bases are TGTGCCAGCAGTGAAGCGCCGGGAGGAATTCATCAGCCCCAGCATTTT.

The chain joins TRBV5-1 to TRBJ2-1; 7 bases match TRBD1. This CDR3 is built from 15 residues. J lost 3 bases, V lost 6 bases, and 9 bases had no gene match. Germline V gives CDR1 SGHRS, CDR2 YFSETQ. The CDR3 coding sequence is TGCGCCAGCACACGTTCCGGGACAGACTACAATGAGCAGTTCTTC. As protein: CASTRSGTDYNEQFF.

This rearrangement joins TRBV7-2 to TRBJ1-5; 7 bases fit TRBD1. The CDR3 covers 14 residues. Germline V gene data show CDR1 as SGHTA and CDR2 as FQGNSA. V dropped 6 bases and J dropped 4; count of bases not matched to a gene: 6. CDR3 in amino acids: CASRARDSNQPQHF. The CDR3 DNA follows: TGTGCCAGCAGGGCTCGGGACAGTAATCAGCCCCAGCATTTT.

The gene calls are TRBV19 and TRBJ2-3, with D tentatively TRBD1 (6 bases). CDR1 and CDR2 from the germline V gene are LNHDA and SQIVND (reference sequence). The CDR3 sequence is 13 residues long. V lost 10 bases, J lost 7 bases, and 18 bases lay in between. This CDR3 is CATTGISHNTQYF. The CDR3 nucleotides read TGTGCCACCACAGGGATCTCCCATAATACGCAGTATTTT.